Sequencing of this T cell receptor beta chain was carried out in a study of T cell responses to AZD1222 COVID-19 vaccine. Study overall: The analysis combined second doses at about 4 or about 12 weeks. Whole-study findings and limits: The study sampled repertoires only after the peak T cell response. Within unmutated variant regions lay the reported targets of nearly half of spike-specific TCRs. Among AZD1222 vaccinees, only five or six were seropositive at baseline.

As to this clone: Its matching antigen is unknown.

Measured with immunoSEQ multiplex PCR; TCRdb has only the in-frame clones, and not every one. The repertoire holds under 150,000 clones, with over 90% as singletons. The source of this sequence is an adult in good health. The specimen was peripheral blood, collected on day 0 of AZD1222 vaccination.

As DNA, the CDR3 is TGTGCCAGCAGTCGGGACGGCCTAAATCAGCCCCAGCATTTT. The encoded protein is CASSRDGLNQPQHF. This sequence joins TRBV6-5 and TRBJ1-5; tentative D call: TRBD1 (5 bases). The length of the CDR3 is 14 residues. The germline gives CDR1 MNHEY, CDR2 SVGAGI. V was clipped by 5 bases and J by 4 bases, with 12 bases between them.